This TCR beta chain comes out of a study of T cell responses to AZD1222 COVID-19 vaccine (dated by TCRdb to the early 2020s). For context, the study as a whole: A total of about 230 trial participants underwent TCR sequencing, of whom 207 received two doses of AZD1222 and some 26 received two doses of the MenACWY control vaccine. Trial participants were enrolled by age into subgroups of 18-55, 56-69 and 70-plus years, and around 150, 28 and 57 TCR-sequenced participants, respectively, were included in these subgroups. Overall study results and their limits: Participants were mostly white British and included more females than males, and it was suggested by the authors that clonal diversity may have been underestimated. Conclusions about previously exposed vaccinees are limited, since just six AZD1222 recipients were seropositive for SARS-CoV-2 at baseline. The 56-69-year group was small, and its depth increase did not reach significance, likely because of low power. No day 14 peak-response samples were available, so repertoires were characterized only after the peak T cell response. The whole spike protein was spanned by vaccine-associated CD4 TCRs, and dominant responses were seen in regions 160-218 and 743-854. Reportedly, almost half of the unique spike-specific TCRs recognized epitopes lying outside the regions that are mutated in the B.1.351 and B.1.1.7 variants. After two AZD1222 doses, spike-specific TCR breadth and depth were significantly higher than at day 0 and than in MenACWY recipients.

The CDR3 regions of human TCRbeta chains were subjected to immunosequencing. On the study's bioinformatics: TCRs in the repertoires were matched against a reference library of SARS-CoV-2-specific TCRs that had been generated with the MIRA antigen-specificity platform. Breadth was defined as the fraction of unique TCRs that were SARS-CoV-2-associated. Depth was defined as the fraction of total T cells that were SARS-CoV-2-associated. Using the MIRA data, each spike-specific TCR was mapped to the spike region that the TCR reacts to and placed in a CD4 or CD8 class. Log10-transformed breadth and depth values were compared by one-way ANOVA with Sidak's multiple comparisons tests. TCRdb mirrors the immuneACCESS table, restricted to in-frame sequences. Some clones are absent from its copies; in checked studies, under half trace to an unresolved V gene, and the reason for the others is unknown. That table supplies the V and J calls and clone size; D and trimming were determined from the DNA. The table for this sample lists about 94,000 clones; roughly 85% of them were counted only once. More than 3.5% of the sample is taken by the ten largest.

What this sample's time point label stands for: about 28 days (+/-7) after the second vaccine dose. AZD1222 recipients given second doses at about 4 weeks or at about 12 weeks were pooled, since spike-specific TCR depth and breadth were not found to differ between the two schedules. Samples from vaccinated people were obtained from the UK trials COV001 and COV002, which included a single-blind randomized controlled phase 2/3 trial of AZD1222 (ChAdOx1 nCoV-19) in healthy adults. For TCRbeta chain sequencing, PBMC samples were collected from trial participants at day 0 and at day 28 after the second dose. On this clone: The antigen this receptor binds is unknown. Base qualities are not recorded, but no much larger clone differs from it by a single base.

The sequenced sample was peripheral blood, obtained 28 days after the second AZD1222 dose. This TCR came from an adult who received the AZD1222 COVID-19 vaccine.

The DNA is as follows: TGTGCCTGGAATTTAGAGAGGACCTATGGCTACACCTTC. Translated, it reads CAWNLERTYGYTF. The chain joins TRBV30 to TRBJ1-2; the D gene cannot be named for sure. The trim is 4 bases for V and 4 bases for J, with a gap of 13 bases between the germline ends. As encoded in the germline V gene (reference sequence), CDR1 is GTSNPN while CDR2 is SVGIG. Including the terminal cysteine and phenylalanine, the CDR3 comprises 13 residues. Only CDR3 DNA remains: 39 bases, in frame from the first base.